What follows are 9 T cell receptor beta chains derived from one specimen sequenced in a study of blood T cells in healthy people across ages (dated by TCRdb to about 2015). Libraries were prepared through 5' RACE. Sequenced using an Illumina HiSeq 2500. A second PCR of about 6 to 11 cycles was performed with a sample-barcoded 5' primer and a J-beta primer mix. TCRdb cleaned the public reads at Q25 with fastp, built clones with MiXCR and kept in-frame beta chains. Each CDR3 protein gets just one entry, which takes the most common genes and DNA from the rows behind it. For this sample the table gives about 1.7 million distinct CDR3 sequences, of which roughly 28% were detected only once. The top ten clones comprise roughly 8.2% of the sample. The material sequenced was blood. The receptors derive from a woman in her 30s in good health.

Many counts were recorded for this clonotype. V gene TRBV28 combines with J gene TRBJ2-7, with a possible D match to TRBD1 (5 bases). The germline CDR1 and CDR2 sequences are MDHEN and SYDVKM. The V end lost 5 bases, the J end lost 2 bases, and 7 bases lay between the germline ends. The CDR3 covers 12 residues. In DNA form, the CDR3 reads TGTGCCAGCAGTAAGGGGCCCTACGAGCAGTACTTC. It codes for CASSKGPYEQYF.

There are a few counts of this clonotype. A junction boundary mismatches the germline segment, possibly from a read error. V gene TRBV9 combines with J gene TRBJ2-6; TRBD1 aligns across 12 bases. Germline CDR1 and CDR2: SGDLS and YYNGEE. This CDR3 has 21 residues. CDR3 sequence (DNA): TGTGCCAGCAGCGTAGATGGGAGGGGACAGGGGGCGCAACCTGGGGCCAACGTCCGGACTTTC. This encodes CASSVDGRGQGAQPGANVRTF.

On this clonotype itself: At one of its ends the junction is not consistent with the germline gene, which may arise from a read error. The chain joins TRBV2 to TRBJ1-4, with D possibly TRBD1 on 5 matching bases. The CDR3 runs 13 residues. CDR1 and CDR2 (germline): SNHLY, FYNNEI. CDR3: CASRQALNEKRFF. DNA of the CDR3: TGTGCCAGCAGACAGGCCCTTAATGAAAAACGGTTTTTT.

J is TRBJ2-2 and V is TRBV10-2; 12 bases line up with TRBD2. The CDR3 length is 15 residues. CDR1 is WSHSY, CDR2 SAAADI, per germline. V dropped 8 bases and J dropped 3; count of bases not matched to a gene: 4. CDR3: CASGLAGGYTGELFF. CDR3 DNA: TGCGCCAGCGGCCTAGCGGGGGGGTACACCGGGGAGCTGTTTTTT.

Only a few counts were recorded for this clonotype. A clone one base away is much larger, so this may be a read error. This sequence joins TRBV9 and TRBJ2-1, with 11 bases matching TRBD1. The germline V gene has CDR1 SGDLS and CDR2 YYNGEE. This CDR3 region has 17 residues. With 4 bases clipped from V and 10 bases from J, the junction kept 16 bases outside the gene matches. The chain's CDR3 is CASSPGWGTGGSYEQFF. As DNA, the CDR3 is TGTGCCAGCAGCCCAGGGTGGGGGACAGGGGGTTCCTACGAGCAGTTCTTC.

For this clonotype: This may be a read error, as it is one base from a much larger clone. This chain connects TRBV3-1 to TRBJ2-1; D not certain. The CDR3 length is 11 residues. Trimming shortened V by 3 bases and J by 6 bases, and 3 bases separated the two germline ends. Per the germline V gene, CDR1 is LGHDT and CDR2 is YNNKEL (reference sequence). In DNA form, the CDR3 reads TGTGCCAGCAGCCACACCAATGAGCAGTTCTTC. Its protein is CASSHTNEQFF.

This clonotype was recorded a few times. This chain uses TRBV24-1 with TRBJ2-3, with 11 bases aligning to TRBD2. There are 15 residues in the CDR3. Losses at the gene ends were 4 bases for V and 2 bases for J; bases not matched to a gene: 1. The germline gives CDR1 KGHDR, CDR2 SFDVKD. This chain's CDR3 is CATSETSGTTDTQYF. CDR3 DNA: TGTGCCACCAGTGAGACTAGCGGGACCACAGATACGCAGTATTTT.

The chain employs TRBV9 and TRBJ2-4; 8 positions match TRBD2. This CDR3 spans 16 amino acids. The trim removed 2 bases at V and 13 bases at J, leaving 17 bases unmatched. CDR1 and CDR2 from the germline V gene are SGDLS and YYNGEE. The CDR3 loop reads CASSVGSGLAGNEQYF. CDR3 coding DNA: TGTGCCAGCAGCGTGGGAAGTGGGCTAGCGGGCAATGAGCAGTACTTC.

V gene TRBV10-3 combines with J gene TRBJ2-1; 7 bases fit TRBD1. The CDR3 has 16 amino acids. V lost 3 bases and J lost 6; bases outside the gene matches: 11. Germline loops: CDR1 ENHRY, CDR2 SYGVKD. The CDR3 bases are TGTGCCATCAGTGATTACGACAGGGTTGGAAGCAATGAGCAGTTCTTC. It codes for CAISDYDRVGSNEQFF.